The T cell receptor (beta chain) under discussion was sequenced for a study of T cells in Graves' hyperthyroidism and ophthalmopathy. The CDR3 regions of TCR beta were amplified from RNA transcripts. With the HTBI primer set, the TCR CDR3 went through a first round of RT-PCR. Via MiXCR, TCRdb re-called the multiplex PCR reads, giving one row per CDR3 protein. The data show around 500,000 distinct CDR3 sequences, less than 15% seen once. The CDR3 covers 14 residues. V was clipped by 1 base and J by 3 bases, with 13 bases between them. Germline V CDR1 and CDR2: DFQATT, SNEGSKA (reference sequence). This clonotype was seen repeatedly, ten times or more.

The material sequenced was blood. The sequence was obtained from a woman in her thirties or forties with Graves' hyperthyroidism. The chain combines TRBV20-1 with TRBJ2-7, with D maybe TRBD2 (6 bases). The chain's CDR3 is CSARARGKLYEQYF. In nucleotides, the CDR3 is TGCAGTGCTAGAGCCCGGGGGAAACTCTACGAGCAGTACTTC.